The 4 T cell receptor beta chains reported below all come from one sample, sequenced in a study of OX40 agonist ivuxolimab in advanced cancers. Only in-frame clones appear in the TCRdb table, and some are missing; sequencing was by immunoSEQ multiplex PCR. The table includes approximately 82,000 clones, 85% detected once. The sequenced sample was CD4+ or CD8+ T cells sorted from blood, obtained in a trial of the OX40 agonist ivuxolimab. The receptors here all came from an adult with an advanced solid tumor such as melanoma, head and neck, liver or kidney cancer.

The chain carries TRBV28 and TRBJ1-2, with D maybe TRBD1 (6 bases). With 5 bases removed from V and 3 bases from J, the gap between germline ends came to 19 bases. CDR1 is MDHEN, CDR2 SYDVKM, per germline. The CDR3 has 16 residues. The CDR3 nucleotides read TGTGCCAGCAGTACTTTACAGGGTACAGAGGACTATGGCTACACCTTC. It specifies CASSTLQGTEDYGYTF.

The rearrangement joins TRBV19 to TRBJ2-3; D gene ambiguous. Deletions cut 6 bases from V and 9 bases from J, with 13 bases between. This CDR3 has 12 residues. Germline V gene data show CDR1 as LNHDA and CDR2 as SQIVND (reference sequence). This CDR3 reads CASSPGESTQYF. The CDR3 nucleotides are TGTGCCAGTAGCCCTGGTGAGTCCACGCAGTATTTT.

The CDR3 DNA reads TGTGCCAGCCGGTCCTATACTAGGGACAGAAACATTCAGTACTTC. Amino acids: CASRSYTRDRNIQYF. This chain uses TRBV6-5 with TRBJ2-4; 7 positions match TRBD1. The CDR3 runs 15 residues. The J segment lost 6 bases and the V segment lost 8 bases, leaving 13 bases of the junction unmatched. Germline assignment: CDR1 MNHEY and CDR2 SVGAGI.

A single count supports this clone. The rearrangement joins TRBV10-3 to TRBJ2-3; 12 bases line up with TRBD2. Germline V gene sequence: CDR1 ENHRY, CDR2 SYGVKD. The CDR3 extends over 15 amino acids. V shed 6 bases, J shed 7 bases, and the junction held 8 bases outside the gene matches. The CDR3 region has the DNA TGTGCCATCAGCGCTAGCGGGGGGGTTGTATATACGCAGTATTTT. Its translation is CAISASGGVVYTQYF.